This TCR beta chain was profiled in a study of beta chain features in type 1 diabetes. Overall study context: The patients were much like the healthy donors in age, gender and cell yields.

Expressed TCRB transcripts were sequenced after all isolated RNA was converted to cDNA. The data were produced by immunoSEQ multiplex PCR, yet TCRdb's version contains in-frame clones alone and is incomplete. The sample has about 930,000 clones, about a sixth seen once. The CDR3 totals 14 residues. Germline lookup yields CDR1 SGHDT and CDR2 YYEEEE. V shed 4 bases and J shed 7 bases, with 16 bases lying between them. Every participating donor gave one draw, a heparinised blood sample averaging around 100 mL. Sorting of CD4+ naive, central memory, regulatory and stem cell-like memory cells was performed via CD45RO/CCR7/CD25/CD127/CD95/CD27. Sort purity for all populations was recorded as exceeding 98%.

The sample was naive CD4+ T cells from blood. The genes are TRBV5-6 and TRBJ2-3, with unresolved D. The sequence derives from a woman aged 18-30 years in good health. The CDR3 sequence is CASSTGSSSYTQYF. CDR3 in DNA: TGTGCCAGCAGCACCGGGTCTTCTTCATATACGCAGTATTTT.